This TCR beta chain comes out of a study of T cell clusters in autoimmune cytopenias. Regarding the study as a whole: TRB repertoire shifts in secondary cytopenia and chronic lymphocytic leukemia mostly reflected lymphoma, not autoimmunity.

The CDR3 totals 12 residues. One tube held mixed TRB-A and TRB-B primer pools for touch-down PCR. TCRdb reprocessed the multiplex PCR reads; each CDR3 protein has one entry and no DNA is given. This table holds more than 7,000 distinct CDR3 sequences. Frequency places this clonotype as medium-sized. Its antigen is unidentified. TRB amplification used approximately 250 ng of peripheral blood genomic DNA. The same data also contributed to another study, on T cell repertoires in aging, cancer and after chemotherapy. That report adds: Donors were grouped into six age bands spanning 30 or younger through 70 or older. Some 8.1 million TCR reads were in the whole dataset.

The sequence was obtained from a human donor in good health. The sample taken for sequencing was peripheral blood. This sequence joins TRBV12-3 or TRBV12-4 and TRBJ2-7; the TRBD1 assignment by TCRdb is unverifiable without DNA. The CDR3 spells CASSYQGYEQYF.